Below are 23 T cell receptor beta chains sequenced from a single sample in a study of cytomegalovirus exposure and HLA in healthy donors (dated 2017 in TCRdb). Preparation of the library involved the immunoSEQ multiplex PCR assay. The immuneACCESS repertoire file appears here via TCRdb, limited to in-frame rearrangements. These files lack a portion of the clones; in checked studies, under half of the deficit traces to unresolved V genes, and the cause of the others is not known. This sample lists about 88,000 clones; approximately 96% were detected once. Together, the top ten hold about 0.8% of the sample. Material: PBMCs. The receptors were sampled from a man aged 18 to 30 in good health and CMV-seronegative.

The chain employs TRBV2 and TRBJ2-1, with D unresolved. V was pared by 8 bases and J by 7 bases, with 9 bases between. This CDR3 is 11 amino acids long. CDR1 SNHLY and CDR2 FYNNEI come from the germline V gene. CDR3 sequence (DNA): TGTGCCAGCGCAAGAACAAATGAGCAGTTCTTC. Translating it yields CASARTNEQFF. The full variable domain, its missing parts supplied by reference TRBV2 and TRBJ2-1, is EPEVTQTPSHQVTQMGQEVILRCVPISNHLYFYWYRQILGQKVEFLVSFYNNEISEKSEIFDDQFSVERPDGSNFTLKIRSTKLEDSAMYFCASARTNEQFFGPGTRLTVL.

The DNA of the CDR3 is TGTGCCAGCAGCTTAGCGCGTGGGAGAGGCACCGGGGAGCTGTTTTTT. Its translation: CASSLARGRGTGELFF. This chain connects TRBV7-2 to TRBJ2-2; D perhaps matches TRBD2 (5 bases). There are 16 residues in the CDR3. Trimming removed 0 bases from V and 4 bases from J, with 12 bases in between. Germline V CDR1 and CDR2: SGHTA, FQGNSA.

The V call is TRBV18, the J call TRBJ1-4; D is ambiguous. Per germline, CDR1 KGHSH and CDR2 LQKENI. Trimming left V 5 bases short and J 5 bases short, with 18 bases between. This CDR3 is 16 amino acids long. The CDR3 nucleotides read TGTGCCAGCTCATCATACAGCGGATCCTCCAATGAAAAACTGTTTTTT. Its translation is CASSSYSGSSNEKLFF.

This chain uses TRBV27 with TRBJ2-1; 13 nucleotides line up with TRBD2. The ends lost 1 base at V and 10 bases at J; junction bases unmatched: 7. The CDR3 is 16 residues long. Germline V CDR1 and CDR2: MNHEY, SMNVEV (reference sequence). The CDR3 protein is CASSLLLAGGPREQFF. Written as DNA, the CDR3 is TGTGCCAGCAGTTTATTACTAGCGGGAGGGCCACGAGAGCAGTTCTTC.

This chain joins TRBV4-1 and TRBJ1-2; D may be TRBD1 (5 bases). Looked up from germline, CDR1 is MGHRA and CDR2 is YSYEKL. The CDR3 length is 15 residues. Trimming took 3 bases from V and 11 from J, leaving 22 bases between them. CDR3 loop: CASSQVGRSGKTYTF. The CDR3 coding sequence is TGCGCCAGCAGCCAGGTGGGAAGGTCAGGGAAGACTTACACCTTC.

V gene TRBV7-2 combines with J gene TRBJ2-3; weak D call: TRBD2 (5 bases). V was shortened by 5 bases and J by 1 base, with 16 bases between the two germline ends. Germline assignment: CDR1 SGHTA and CDR2 FQGNSA. This CDR3 is built from 16 residues. The CDR3 sequence: CASSKPRSSGTDTQYF. CDR3 nucleotides: TGTGCCAGCAGCAAACCGCGGAGTAGCGGCACAGATACGCAGTATTTT.

The gene calls are TRBV28 and TRBJ2-7, with TRBD1 matching 9 bases. Germline CDR1 MDHEN, CDR2 SYDVKM. This CDR3 has 14 residues. With 4 bases clipped from V and 5 bases from J, the junction kept 6 bases outside the gene matches. This chain's CDR3 is CASSYRGPSNEQYF. Written as DNA, the CDR3 is TGTGCCAGCAGTTACAGGGGGCCGTCAAACGAGCAGTACTTC. Using reference TRBV28 and TRBJ2-7 for the parts outside the CDR3, the full variable domain is DVKVTQSSRYLVKRTGEKVFLECVQDMDHENMFWYRQDPGLGLRLIYFSYDVKMKEKGDIPEGYSVSREKKERFSLILESASTNQTSMYLCASSYRGPSNEQYFGPGTRLTVT.

The chain carries TRBV6-5 and TRBJ1-2; possibly TRBD1 for D (6 bases). The V gene lost 6 bases and the J gene lost 8 bases, with 16 bases spanning the gap. CDR1 MNHEY and CDR2 SVGAGI come from the germline V gene. This CDR3 contains 13 residues. This chain's CDR3 is CASSPQGLDGYTF. CDR3 in DNA: TGTGCCAGCAGCCCTCAGGGGCTAGACGGCTACACCTTC.

The sample holds a few counts of this clone. This chain joins TRBV7-9 and TRBJ1-4; tentatively, D is TRBD1 (5 bases). Germline lookup yields CDR1 SEHNR and CDR2 FQNEAQ (reference sequence). V was trimmed by 11 bases and J by 3 bases, leaving 10 bases between them. CDR3 length: 12 amino acids. The CDR3 spells CASARANEKLFF. The CDR3 DNA follows: TGTGCCTCAGCCAGGGCTAATGAAAAACTGTTTTTT.

This sequence joins TRBV7-9 and TRBJ1-1; 11 bases fit TRBD1. Germline assignment: CDR1 SEHNR and CDR2 FQNEAQ (reference sequence). V shed 6 bases and J 1 base; nucleotides not matched to a gene: 7. This CDR3 has 16 residues. CDR3 residues: CASRPGQGGPNTEAFF. CDR3 nucleotide sequence: TGTGCCAGCAGACCGGGACAGGGGGGCCCGAACACTGAAGCTTTCTTT.

The J gene is TRBJ2-3, the V gene TRBV15; the match to TRBD1 covers 11 bases. The CDR3 is 15 amino acids. The V gene end was trimmed by 5 bases and the J gene end by 3 bases; junction bases not matched to a gene: 4. Germline loops: CDR1 LNHNV, CDR2 YYDKDF (reference sequence). The CDR3 region is CATSLGQGATDTQYF. CDR3 nucleotides: TGTGCCACCAGCCTCGGACAGGGGGCAACAGATACGCAGTATTTT.

The V call is TRBV7-9, the J call TRBJ2-7; D is unresolved. V lost 1 base to trimming and J lost 0 bases, with 10 bases between them. Germline CDR1 reads SEHNR; CDR2 reads FQNEAQ (reference sequence). This CDR3 contains 15 residues. CDR3 region: CASSLGAGYSYEQYF. CDR3 nucleotide sequence: TGTGCCAGCAGCTTAGGGGCAGGTTACTCCTACGAGCAGTACTTC.

The rearrangement uses TRBV7-9 and TRBJ2-3, with unresolved D. From germline, CDR1 is SEHNR and CDR2 FQNEAQ (reference sequence). Trimming shortened V by 5 bases and J by 5 bases, and 8 bases separated the two germline ends. CDR3 size: 12 residues. CDR3 nucleotides: TGTGCCAGCAGCCCTAGTTTAGATACGCAGTATTTT. It codes for CASSPSLDTQYF.

The chain recombines TRBV13 with TRBJ2-1, with D perhaps matching TRBD2 (6 bases). Trimming stripped 5 bases from V and 3 bases from J, with 11 bases between. Germline loops: CDR1 PRHDT, CDR2 FYEKMQ (reference sequence). This CDR3 has 14 amino acids. The CDR3 spells CASSRGALYNEQFF. The CDR3 nucleotides are TGTGCCAGCAGCCGCGGGGCCCTCTACAATGAGCAGTTCTTC.

Regarding this clone: This sample includes further DNA sequences coding for the same CDR3. This sequence joins TRBV10-3 and TRBJ2-5; D might be TRBD2 (5 bases). Deletions cut 4 bases from V and 5 bases from J, with 5 bases between. There are 11 residues in the CDR3. The germline gives CDR1 ENHRY, CDR2 SYGVKD. CDR3 coding DNA: TGTGCCATCAGTGGAGGGGAGACCCAGTACTTC. This codes for CAISGGETQYF.

This clone has a handful of counts. The chain employs TRBV25-1 and TRBJ1-4; 10 positions agree with TRBD1. The CDR3 is 15 amino acids. The V segment lost 4 bases and the J segment 8 bases; nucleotides outside the gene matches: 7. The germline CDR1 and CDR2 sequences are MGHDK and SYGVNS. The DNA of the CDR3 is TGTGCCAGCAGTGCACGACAGGGGGCTGAAGAAAAACTGTTTTTT. Its protein is CASSARQGAEEKLFF. Together with reference TRBV25-1 and TRBJ1-4, the CDR3 gives the full variable domain: EADIYQTPRYLVIGTGKKITLECSQTMGHDKMYWYQQDPGMELHLIHYSYGVNSTEKGDLSSESTVSRIRTEHFPLTLESARPSHTSQYLCASSARQGAEEKLFFGSGTQLSVL.

This chain links TRBV6-5 with TRBJ2-3; no clear D gene. The V end lost 7 bases, the J end lost 3 bases, and 8 bases lay between the germline ends. CDR3 size: 12 residues. CDR1 is MNHEY, CDR2 SVGAGI, per germline. In DNA, the CDR3 is TGTGCCAGCATATCCCCTACAGATACGCAGTATTTT. This codes for CASISPTDTQYF.

This sequence joins TRBV7-5 and TRBJ2-7; TRBD1, the table's D call, lacks a check against the DNA. TRBV7-5 is reported as a pseudogene. CDR3 length equals 14 residues. The CDR3 region is CARSSGQGPQGQYV. CDR3 in DNA: TGTGCCAGAAGCTCGGGACAGGGCCCTCAAGGGCAGTACGTC.

The genes are TRBV13 and TRBJ1-5, with D perhaps matching TRBD1 (5 bases). In germline, CDR1 is PRHDT, CDR2 FYEKMQ (reference sequence). V lost 1 base, J lost 7 bases, and 5 bases lay in between. The CDR3 contains 12 residues. The CDR3 region has the DNA TGTGCCAGCAGCTTAGAGGGGCAGCCCCAGCATTTT. Translated: CASSLEGQPQHF.

The chain recombines TRBV27 with TRBJ2-7, with TRBD1 matching 7 bases. V lost 5 bases, J lost 4 bases, and 8 bases stayed unmatched. The CDR3 runs to 14 residues. Germline V CDR1 and CDR2: MNHEY, SMNVEV (reference sequence). The chain's CDR3 is CASSQGDSTYEQYF. The CDR3, as DNA: TGTGCCAGCAGTCAAGGGGACAGCACATACGAGCAGTACTTC.

The rearrangement joins TRBV5-1 to TRBJ2-7, with 8 bases that match TRBD1. Germline trimming cut 6 bases from V and 2 bases from J; bases unmatched to any gene: 13. This CDR3 spans 16 amino acids. Germline loops: CDR1 SGHRS, CDR2 YFSETQ. The CDR3 region is CASTLKPTGATYEQYF. DNA of the CDR3: TGCGCCAGCACCCTAAAACCGACAGGGGCCACCTACGAGCAGTACTTC.

The chain has TRBV6-5 and TRBJ2-5, with a possible D match to TRBD1 (6 bases). The CDR3 sequence is 16 residues long. V was pared by 4 bases and J by 0 bases, with 15 bases between. CDR1 is MNHEY and CDR2 is SVGAGI in the germline V gene. The CDR3 is CASSFYAQGNQETQYF. The CDR3, as DNA: TGTGCCAGCAGTTTTTACGCACAGGGCAACCAAGAGACCCAGTACTTC.

The chain links TRBV28 to TRBJ1-4, with 7 bases identical to TRBD1. V was pared by 3 bases and J by 7 bases, with 2 bases of the junction left unmatched. The CDR3 is made up of 13 amino acids. Germline V gives CDR1 MDHEN, CDR2 SYDVKM. CDR3 loop: CASSFQGGEKLFF. CDR3 DNA: TGTGCCAGCAGTTTTCAGGGGGGTGAAAAACTGTTTTTT.